This T cell receptor (beta chain) derives from a study of CD8+CD57+ T cells in acquired aplastic anemia (dated by TCRdb to 2017 to 2018). Describing the broader study: DNA extracted from sorted CD4+ and CD8+ cells had a mean of approximately 3.5 ug, with a range of roughly 0.19 to 27.4 ug. A CD8+CD57+ expansion meant a frequency higher than the mean frequency seen in healthy subjects.

Profiling of TCR beta VDJ combinations and CDR3 sequences used genomic DNA as the template. An Illumina HiSeq 2000 was used for TCR repertoire sequencing. Under the source paper's analysis protocol: TRBV/TRBJ rearrangement plots, CDR3 size and DJ length profiles, and Simpson's diversity index were used to evaluate the repertoires. The most abundant DNA sequence in the deep sequencing data was taken as the immunodominant clone. CDR3 amino acid sequences were screened for sharing across subjects and compared with published repertoires and the VDJdb database. Starting from the raw public reads, TCRdb applied fastp trimming at Q25, assembled clones with MiXCR and retained in-frame beta chains. When rows share a CDR3 protein, they turn into one entry using the most common DNA and genes. These V and J calls originate from TCRdb's pipeline instead of the authors' own analysis. For this sample the table gives some 170,000 distinct CDR3 sequences, of which roughly 43% were detected only once. The top ten clonotypes cover approximately 1% of the sample.

The patients picked for sequencing were ones in whom flow cytometry had shown an expansion of CD8+CD57+ cells. Every patient had a diagnosis of severe acquired aplastic anemia based on International Study of Aplastic Anemia and Agranulocytosis and Camitta criteria. Patients had received no therapy at the time of blood sampling. TCR repertoires of sorted CD4+ and CD8+ blood T cells from severe aplastic anemia patients and healthy subjects were deep-sequenced in the study. Patients were enrolled under clinicaltrials.gov protocols 00001620, 01623167, 00001397, 00071045, 00081523 and 00961064 in the USA. Ficoll-Paque density gradient centrifugation was used to isolate peripheral blood mononuclear cells. Before DNA extraction, CD4+ and CD8+ T cells were sorted with FACS or magnetic beads. On this clonotype itself: The specificity of this receptor is unknown. Per-nucleotide qualities are absent, and no much larger clonotype sits a single base away.

Overall study outcomes, separate from this receptor: Although around 30 CD8+ CDR3 sequences were shared by patients and controls, these sequences appeared highly expressed in patients and within the immunodominant clones of patients. Between patients and healthy controls, no significant difference in CD8+ Simpson's diversity was found (P=0.060).

The receptor was derived from a human donor with aplastic anemia. Specimen: sorted CD4+, CD8+, or CD8+CD57+ T cells (not recorded which) from PBMCs.

The bases are TGTGCCAGCAGACCGGGGGCCCAGTACTTC. Translated, this gives CASRPGAQYF. The rearranged segments are TRBV7-2 and TRBJ2-5, with a weak D call of TRBD2 (6 bases match). From the cysteine through the phenylalanine, the CDR3 covers 10 amino acids. Solely the CDR3 DNA is kept, with 30 bases framed from the first base. V loses 6 bases, J loses 9 bases, and the germline ends lie 8 bases apart. Per the germline V gene, SGHTA is the CDR1 and FQGNSA is the CDR2.